This TCR beta chain emerged from a study of control samples from healthy donors and cancer patients. Germline CDR1 reads SGHTA; CDR2 reads FQGNSA. V was cut by 1 base and J by 4 bases, with 9 bases left in between. The CDR3 contains 14 residues. Sequencing used immunoSEQ multiplex PCR; TCRdb keeps in-frame clones, though not all of them. Of some 120,000 clones listed, just under 95% are singletons. J is TRBJ2-3 and V is TRBV7-2; D gene unclear. This receptor was obtained from a man between 25 and 39 years old in good health. The sequencing sample was made of blood. The CDR3 bases are TGTGCCAGCAGCTTAGGGGCGTGGCCAGATACGCAGTATTTT. Translating gives CASSLGAWPDTQYF.